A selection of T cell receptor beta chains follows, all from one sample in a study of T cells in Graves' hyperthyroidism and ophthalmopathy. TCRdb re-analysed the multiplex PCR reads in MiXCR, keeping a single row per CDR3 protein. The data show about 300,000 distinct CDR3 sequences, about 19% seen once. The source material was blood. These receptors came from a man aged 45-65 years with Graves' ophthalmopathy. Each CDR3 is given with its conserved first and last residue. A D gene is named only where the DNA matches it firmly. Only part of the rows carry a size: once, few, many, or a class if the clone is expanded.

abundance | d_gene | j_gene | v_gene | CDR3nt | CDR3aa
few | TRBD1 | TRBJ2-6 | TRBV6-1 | TGTGCCAGCACCTCGGGACAGGGGATTTCTGGGGCCAACGTCCTGACTTTC | CASTSGQGISGANVLTF
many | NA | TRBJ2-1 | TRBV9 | TGTGCCAGCAGCTCATCTGCGGGGTTCTACAATGAGCAGTTCTTC | CASSSSAGFYNEQFF
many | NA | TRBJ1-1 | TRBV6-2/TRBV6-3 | TGTGCCAGCGCCCGGAGGGGGAAAGCTTTCTTT | CASARRGKAFF
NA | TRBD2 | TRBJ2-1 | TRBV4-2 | TGTGCCAGCAGTCTAGCGGGCTCTGGGGTTTATGAGCAGTTCTTC | CASSLAGSGVYEQFF
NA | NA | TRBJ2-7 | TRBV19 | TGTGCCAGTAGTAGCGCTGGGGGGCTCTACGAGCAGTACTTC | CASSSAGGLYEQYF
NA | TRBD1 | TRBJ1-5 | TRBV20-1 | TGCAGTGCTAGTTATCGACAGGGGGGCAATCAGCCCCAGGATTTT | CSASYRQGGNQPQDF
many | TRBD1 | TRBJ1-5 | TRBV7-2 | TGTGCCAGCAGCTTATATAGCACAGGGGGCTGGAGGAATCAGCCCCAGCATTTT | CASSLYSTGGWRNQPQHF
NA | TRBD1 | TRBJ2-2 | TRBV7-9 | TGTGCCAGCAGCGCAAACCGTGGGACAGGGTACACCGGGGAGCTGTTTTTT | CASSANRGTGYTGELFF
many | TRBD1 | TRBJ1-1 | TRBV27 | TGTGCCAGCAGTAAGGGGGCGGCCATGAACACTGAAGCTTTCTTT | CASSKGAAMNTEAFF
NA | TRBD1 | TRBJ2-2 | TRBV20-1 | TGCAGTGCTAGGACAGGGAACGCCGGGGAGCTGTTTTTT | CSARTGNAGELFF
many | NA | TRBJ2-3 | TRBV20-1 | TGCAGTGCTAGTAGGGGGATTAGCACAGATACGCAGTATTTT | CSASRGISTDTQYF
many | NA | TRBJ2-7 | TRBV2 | TGTGCCAGCAGTTTTCGTCCCTCGGTCGAGCAGTACTTC | CASSFRPSVEQYF
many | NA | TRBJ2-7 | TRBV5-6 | TGTGCCAGCAGCCCTGGGGAGACGGGCTACGAGCAGTACTTC | CASSPGETGYEQYF
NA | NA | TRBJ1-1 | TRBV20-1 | TGCAGTGCAGAGAAGGAAACAGCGACTGAAGCTTTCTTT | CSAEKETATEAFF
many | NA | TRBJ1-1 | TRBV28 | TGTGCCAGCAGTTTAGTGAGGATGAACACTGAAGCTTTCTTT | CASSLVRMNTEAFF
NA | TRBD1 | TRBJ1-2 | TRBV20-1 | TGCAGTGCTAGTCTCAGGGGGCAAAGGGGCTACACCTTC | CSASLRGQRGYTF
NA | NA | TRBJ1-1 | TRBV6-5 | TGTGCCAGCAGTTACGCTCCCCCGGGGCTGGAAGCTTTCTTT | CASSYAPPGLEAFF
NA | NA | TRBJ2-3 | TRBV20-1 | TGCAGTGCTAGGGCCGGGACTTTCCCCACAGATACGCAGTATTTT | CSARAGTFPTDTQYF
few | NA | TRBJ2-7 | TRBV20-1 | TGCAGTGCTCCCGGGCATTTCGAGCAGTACTTC | CSAPGHFEQYF
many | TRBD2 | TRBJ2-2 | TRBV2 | TGTGCCAGCAAGAGGACTAGCGGAGGCAGCTTCGCGAACACCGGGGAGCTGTTTTTT | CASKRTSGGSFANTGELFF
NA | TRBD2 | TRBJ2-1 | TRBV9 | TGTGCCAGCAGCGTAGGATCTAGCGGGAGCCACAATGAGCAGTTCTTC | CASSVGSSGSHNEQFF
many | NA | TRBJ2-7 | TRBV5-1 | TGCGCCAGCAGCTTGGCGATGGGCCCGGCGTGGTCCTACGAGCAGTACTTC | CASSLAMGPAWSYEQYF
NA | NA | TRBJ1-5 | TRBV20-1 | TGCAGTGCTAGGGTCGGGGGATCGGACAATCAGCCCCAGCATTTT | CSARVGGSDNQPQHF
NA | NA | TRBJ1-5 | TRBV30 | TGTGCCTGGAGTCTGGATTGGGGTAATCAGCCCCAGCATTTT | CAWSLDWGNQPQHF
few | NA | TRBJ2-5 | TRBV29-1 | TGCAGCGCCCTCAGATCGGAGACCCAGTACTTC | CSALRSETQYF
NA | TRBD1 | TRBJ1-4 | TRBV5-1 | TGCGCCAGCAGCTATACAGGGGTTGGCGAAAAACTGTTTTTT | CASSYTGVGEKLFF
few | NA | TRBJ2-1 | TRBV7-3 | TGTGCCAGCAGCTTACACTATCACGGGGAGCAGTTCTTC | CASSLHYHGEQFF
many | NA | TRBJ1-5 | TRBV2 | TGTGCCAGCAGTGAACAGGAAGTAAGAGGGCCCCAGCATTTT | CASSEQEVRGPQHF
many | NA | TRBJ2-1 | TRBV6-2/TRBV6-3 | TGTGCCAGCAAAAAACCCGGTAGTTTTCACAATGAGCAGTTCTTC | CASKKPGSFHNEQFF
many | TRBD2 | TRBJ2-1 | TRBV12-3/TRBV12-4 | TGTGCCAGCACCGCCTCCGGGACTAGCTCCATTGAGCAGTTCTTC | CASTASGTSSIEQFF
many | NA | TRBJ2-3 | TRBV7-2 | TGTGCCAGCAGCGCAGGACCCCCAGGCGGAGCAGATACGCAGTATTTT | CASSAGPPGGADTQYF
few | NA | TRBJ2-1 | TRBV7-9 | TGTGCCAGCAGCTTTAGCTTCGACAATGAGCAGTTCTTC | CASSFSFDNEQFF
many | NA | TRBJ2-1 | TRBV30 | TGTGCCTGGAGTGCTCTCCTAGGTAGAGGCTCCTACAATGAGCAGTTCTTC | CAWSALLGRGSYNEQFF
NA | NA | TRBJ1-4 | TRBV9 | TGTGCCACCCAAGGCCTCTCCCCAAGGGATGAAAAACTGTTTTTT | CATQGLSPRDEKLFF
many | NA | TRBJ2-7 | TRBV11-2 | TGTGCCAGCAGCTGGGCGGTGGAGCAGTACTTC | CASSWAVEQYF
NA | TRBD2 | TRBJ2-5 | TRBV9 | TGTGCCAGCAGCGTAGAGGGAGCGGGAGGGCTCGAGACCCAGTACTTC | CASSVEGAGGLETQYF
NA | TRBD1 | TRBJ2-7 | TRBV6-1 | TGTGCCAGCAGTCGGGGACAGGGGATCTACGAGCAGTACTTC | CASSRGQGIYEQYF
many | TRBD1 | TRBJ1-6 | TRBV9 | TGTGCCAGCGGACAGGGGAATAGCTCACCCCTCCACTTT | CASGQGNSSPLHF
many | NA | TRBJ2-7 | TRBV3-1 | TGTGCCAGCAGCCTCGGGGCTAGCGACTCCTACGAGCAGTACTTC | CASSLGASDSYEQYF
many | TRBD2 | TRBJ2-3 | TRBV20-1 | TGCAGTGCTAGCGGGACTAGCGGCACAGATACGCAGTATTTT | CSASGTSGTDTQYF
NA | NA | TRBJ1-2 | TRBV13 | TGTGCCAGCAGCTTTGGGGGATCTGGCTACACCTTC | CASSFGGSGYTF
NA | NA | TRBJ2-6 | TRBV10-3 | TGTGCCACGTCAGGGGGGGCGGCTGGGGCCAACGTCCTGACTTTC | CATSGGAAGANVLTF
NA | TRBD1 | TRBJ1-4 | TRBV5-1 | TGCGCCAGCAGCTTGTCTACAGGGGGCTCTAATGAAAAACTGTTTTTT | CASSLSTGGSNEKLFF
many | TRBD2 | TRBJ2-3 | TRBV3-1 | TGTGCCAGCAGCCAAGATCGGCTAGCGGGAGTCACAGATACGCAGTATTTT | CASSQDRLAGVTDTQYF
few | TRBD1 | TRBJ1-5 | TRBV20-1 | TGCAGTGCTAAACCGGGACAGGGTGATAATCAGCCCCAGCATTTT | CSAKPGQGDNQPQHF
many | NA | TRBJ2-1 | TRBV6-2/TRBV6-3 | TGTGCCAGCCAGGAGAGCTCCTACAATGAGCAGTTCTTC | CASQESSYNEQFF